What follows are 30 T cell receptor beta chains derived from one specimen sequenced in a study of T cell responses to AZD1222 COVID-19 vaccine. Here immunoSEQ multiplex PCR was the method, and the copy in TCRdb shows in-frame clones only, minus some. The sample carries 100,000 to 150,000 clones, around 90% recorded once. Sample: peripheral blood, taken on day 0 of AZD1222 vaccination. These receptors came from an adult in good health.

The CDR3 loop reads CASSPSGSPDTQYF. For the CDR3, the DNA is TGTGCCAGCAGTCCCTCGGGATCCCCAGATACGCAGTATTTT. The rearrangement joins TRBV6-5 to TRBJ2-3; TRBD2 is a possible D gene (5 bases). This CDR3 has 14 amino acids. Trimming shortened V by 5 bases and J by 4 bases, and 13 bases separated the two germline ends. The germline V gene has CDR1 MNHEY and CDR2 SVGAGI.

J is TRBJ1-5 and V is TRBV4-3; perhaps TRBD1 as D (6 bases). CDR3 size: 16 residues. Trimming took 0 bases from V and 4 from J, leaving 13 bases between them. Germline CDR1 and CDR2: LGHNA and YSLEER. The CDR3 region is CASSQDFPGVNQPQHF. The CDR3 bases are TGCGCCAGCAGCCAAGATTTCCCAGGGGTTAATCAGCCCCAGCATTTT.

DNA for the CDR3: TGCGCCAGCAGCCCTGATTGGACAGGGACTACCAATGAGCAGTTCTTC. Amino acids: CASSPDWTGTTNEQFF. The V call is TRBV5-1, the J call TRBJ2-1; weak D call: TRBD1 (8 bases). There are 16 residues in the CDR3. The V end lost 4 bases, the J end lost 6 bases, and 20 bases lay between the germline ends. The germline gives CDR1 SGHRS, CDR2 YFSETQ. The full variable domain, its missing parts supplied by reference TRBV5-1 and TRBJ2-1, is KAGVTQTPRYLIKTRGQQVTLSCSPISGHRSVSWYQQTPGQGLQFLFEYFSETQRNKGNFPGRFSGRQFSNSRSEMNVSTLELGDSALYLCASSPDWTGTTNEQFFGPGTRLTVL.

The chain recombines TRBV9 with TRBJ2-5; the D is unclear. The CDR3 covers 14 residues. The germline V gene encodes CDR1 SGDLS and CDR2 YYNGEE. The V gene lost 0 bases and the J gene lost 5 bases, with 11 bases spanning the gap. The chain's CDR3 is CASSVDLEWETQYF. CDR3 DNA sequence: TGTGCCAGCAGCGTAGACCTGGAGTGGGAGACCCAGTACTTC.

This rearrangement joins TRBV7-2 to TRBJ1-2; D is unclear. Trimming stripped 2 bases from V and 10 bases from J, with 17 bases between. CDR1 and CDR2 from the germline V gene are SGHTA and FQGNSA. The CDR3 is made up of 14 amino acids. DNA of the CDR3: TGTGCCAGCAGCTTACCGGGCAGGTGGAATGTCTACACCTTC. This encodes CASSLPGRWNVYTF.

The rearrangement uses TRBV19 and TRBJ2-4; 8 bases are a match to TRBD2. The CDR3 totals 14 residues. With V trimmed by 6 bases and J by 8 bases, 9 bases remained unmatched. Germline CDR1 LNHDA, CDR2 SQIVND (reference sequence). CDR3 in amino acids: CASSPGGDGDIQYF. The CDR3 bases are TGTGCCAGTAGCCCGGGGGGGGACGGGGACATTCAGTACTTC.

This chain links TRBV4-1 with TRBJ1-2; D remains ambiguous. From germline, CDR1 is MGHRA and CDR2 YSYEKL. The CDR3 is 14 amino acids. V was clipped by 3 bases and J by 3 bases, with 11 bases between them. CDR3 in DNA: TGCGCCAGCAGCCAGCAGATACAAGACTATGGCTACACCTTC. This sequence encodes CASSQQIQDYGYTF.

The V gene is TRBV27, the J gene TRBJ1-2, with D hard to call. The CDR3 has 14 residues. Trimming pared 6 bases from V and 7 bases from J, leaving 18 bases between. Germline assignment: CDR1 MNHEY and CDR2 SMNVEV (reference sequence). The CDR3 is CASRRWREDAGYTF. The CDR3 nucleotides are TGTGCCAGCAGAAGATGGAGAGAGGACGCTGGCTACACCTTC.

The chain carries TRBV21-1 and TRBJ2-7; the table's D call, TRBD1, was not checked against the DNA. TRBV21-1 is designated a pseudogene. The CDR3 loop spans 15 amino acids. CDR3 protein: CASSRLQGAHYEQYF. CDR3 bases: TGTGCCAGCAGCAGACTTCAGGGGGCGCATTACGAGCAGTACTTC.

The chain has TRBV10-3 and TRBJ1-1; 7 bases fit TRBD1. Germline values: CDR1 ENHRY, CDR2 SYGVKD. After removal of 4 bases from V and 4 bases from J, the junction contained 9 bases not matched to a gene. The CDR3 is 15 residues long. This chain's CDR3 is CAISGYRGTGTEAFF. In DNA, the CDR3 is TGTGCCATCAGTGGATACAGGGGAACGGGCACTGAAGCTTTCTTT.

J is TRBJ1-6 and V is TRBV30, with D unclear. Looked up from germline, CDR1 is GTSNPN and CDR2 is SVGIG (reference sequence). V gave up 0 bases and J gave up 7 bases, with 10 bases separating them. CDR3 size: 14 residues. This CDR3 reads CAWSVGSWNSPLHF. CDR3 nucleotide sequence: TGTGCCTGGAGTGTGGGCAGCTGGAATTCACCCCTCCACTTT.

The rearrangement joins TRBV18 to TRBJ1-4; D perhaps matches TRBD1 (6 bases). V gave up 3 bases and J gave up 10 bases, with 15 bases separating them. The germline CDR1 and CDR2 sequences are KGHSH and LQKENI. There are 14 residues in the CDR3. CDR3 in amino acids: CASSPDGGRVKLFF. As DNA, the CDR3 is TGTGCCAGCTCACCCGACGGGGGGCGTGTAAAACTGTTTTTT.

This clone was seen once. The chain recombines TRBV5-6 with TRBJ1-5; D may be TRBD1 (5 bases). The CDR3 sequence is 16 residues long. Germline V gives CDR1 SGHDT, CDR2 YYEEEE. The V end was cut by 3 bases, the J end by 6 bases, with 19 bases between. For the CDR3, the DNA is TGTGCCAGCAGCTCCGCCGGGACCGCCCTAAGTCAGCCCCAGCATTTT. This codes for CASSSAGTALSQPQHF.

V and J are TRBV19 and TRBJ1-2; D call uncertain. The germline V gene has CDR1 LNHDA and CDR2 SQIVND (reference sequence). The CDR3 is 13 amino acids. The germline V and J ends were trimmed by 1 base and 6 bases, with 9 bases remaining between them. The CDR3 coding sequence is TGTGCCAGTAGTATAGGTCACGGGGATGGCTACACCTTC. Protein sequence: CASSIGHGDGYTF.

The chain uses TRBV4-1 and TRBJ2-7, with D perhaps matching TRBD2 (6 bases). Trimming removed 6 bases from V and 5 bases from J, with 17 bases in between. The germline V gene encodes CDR1 MGHRA and CDR2 YSYEKL. The CDR3 spans 14 residues. This CDR3 reads CASRPTGTPNEQYF. Written as DNA, the CDR3 is TGCGCCAGCAGACCTACCGGGACTCCGAACGAGCAGTACTTC.

The chain couples TRBV6-5 to TRBJ1-5; the match to TRBD1 covers 12 bases. V trimming: 6 bases; J trimming: 7 bases; junction bases outside the gene matches: 1. The CDR3 is made up of 13 amino acids. Germline V gene lookup returns CDR1 MNHEY and CDR2 SVGAGI. Here the CDR3 reads CASRGQGAQPQHF. CDR3 nucleotide sequence: TGTGCCAGCAGGGGACAGGGGGCACAGCCCCAGCATTTT.

The V gene is TRBV19, the J gene TRBJ2-2; tentative D call: TRBD1 (5 bases). The CDR3 extends over 14 amino acids. V lost 7 bases and J 2 bases, leaving 11 bases between the germline ends. Germline lookup yields CDR1 LNHDA and CDR2 SQIVND (reference sequence). The CDR3 loop is CASMMTANTGELFF. Here the CDR3 DNA reads TGTGCCAGTATGATGACAGCCAACACCGGGGAGCTGTTTTTT.

This chain connects TRBV5-4 to TRBJ1-5; D not resolved. Trimming removed 2 bases from V and 0 bases from J, with 12 bases in between. CDR3 length equals 16 residues. CDR1 is SGHNT and CDR2 is YYREEE in the germline V gene (reference sequence). CDR3 residues: CASSFGGRGSNQPQHF. The CDR3 bases are TGTGCCAGCAGCTTTGGCGGGCGGGGTAGCAATCAGCCCCAGCATTTT.

The chain uses TRBV6-5 and TRBJ2-3; the D gene is possibly TRBD2 (5 bases). The CDR3 runs 14 residues. Looked up from germline, CDR1 is MNHEY and CDR2 is SVGAGI. Trimming removed 8 bases from V and 4 bases from J, with 16 bases in between. The DNA of the CDR3 is TGTGCCAGCGGGCCGGGATACCCCCCAGATACGCAGTATTTT. Its translation: CASGPGYPPDTQYF.

V usage is TRBV9 and J usage is TRBJ1-1; no definite D call. V lost 0 bases, J lost 0 bases, and 12 bases lay in between. The germline V gene has CDR1 SGDLS and CDR2 YYNGEE. CDR3 size: 16 residues. CDR3 coding DNA: TGTGCCAGCAGCGTAGGCCCCTCCGGCATGAACACTGAAGCTTTCTTT. Protein: CASSVGPSGMNTEAFF.

This clone occurred once. V is TRBV19 and J is TRBJ1-1; 12 nucleotides line up with TRBD1. The CDR3 length is 18 residues. V lost 10 bases, J lost 0 bases, and 15 bases stayed unmatched. The germline CDR1 and CDR2 sequences are LNHDA and SQIVND (reference sequence). The DNA for the CDR3 is TGTGCCACCAAGAAGAGCTCCGGGACAGGGGGCATGAACACTGAAGCTTTCTTT. Translated: CATKKSSGTGGMNTEAFF.

In DNA, the CDR3 is TGTGCCAGCAGTTTCTCGGCAGGGTTTTGGGAGCAGTACTTC. This sequence encodes CASSFSAGFWEQYF. V and J are TRBV28 and TRBJ2-7; the D gene is possibly TRBD1 (5 bases). Germline CDR1 reads MDHEN; CDR2 reads SYDVKM. Trimming took 3 bases from V and 7 from J, leaving 16 bases between them. The CDR3 extends over 14 amino acids.

The V gene is TRBV10-3, the J gene TRBJ2-4; the D gene is possibly TRBD1 (5 bases). The CDR3 consists of 14 residues. Germline CDR1 reads ENHRY; CDR2 reads SYGVKD. Trimming removed 6 bases at V and 6 bases at J, with 15 bases between. Here the CDR3 reads CAIRGDSHGNIQYF. Written as DNA, the CDR3 is TGTGCCATCAGAGGGGATTCACATGGAAACATTCAGTACTTC.

This clone was seen once. The chain uses TRBV5-1 and TRBJ2-1; D not resolved. Germline V gene sequence: CDR1 SGHRS, CDR2 YFSETQ. The V end lost 7 bases, the J end lost 4 bases, and 6 bases lay between the germline ends. The CDR3 totals 11 residues. The CDR3 DNA sequence: TGCGCCAGCGGGGATTACAATGAGCAGTTCTTC. It translates to CASGDYNEQFF. Looking up the rest from reference TRBV5-1 and TRBJ2-1 gives the full variable domain: KAGVTQTPRYLIKTRGQQVTLSCSPISGHRSVSWYQQTPGQGLQFLFEYFSETQRNKGNFPGRFSGRQFSNSRSEMNVSTLELGDSALYLCASGDYNEQFFGPGTRLTVL.

The chain employs TRBV28 and TRBJ1-1; 8 bases match TRBD1. Trimming took 5 bases from V and 1 from J; bases not matched to a gene: 6. This CDR3 has 15 amino acids. Germline V gene sequence: CDR1 MDHEN, CDR2 SYDVKM. CDR3 nucleotide sequence: TGTGCCAGCAGTGCGGGCAGGGGGCCGAACACTGAAGCTTTCTTT. This sequence encodes CASSAGRGPNTEAFF.

The chain couples TRBV14 to TRBJ1-6; D unclear. This CDR3 has 14 amino acids. Germline V gene sequence: CDR1 SGHDN, CDR2 FVKESK. The V end was cut by 0 bases, the J end by 10 bases, with 10 bases between. The CDR3 here is CASSQEERSSPLHF. The CDR3, as DNA: TGTGCCAGCAGCCAAGAAGAAAGAAGCTCACCCCTCCACTTT.

The chain joins TRBV7-8 to TRBJ1-5; D may be TRBD1 (5 bases). Per germline, CDR1 SGHVS and CDR2 FQNEAQ. The CDR3 length is 15 residues. The V gene lost 5 bases and the J gene lost 0 bases, with 11 bases spanning the gap. The CDR3 here is CASSLPGGSNQPQHF. The CDR3 DNA sequence: TGTGCCAGCAGCCTTCCTGGGGGTAGCAATCAGCCCCAGCATTTT.

The chain recombines TRBV11-2 with TRBJ2-4; D is possibly TRBD1 or TRBD2 (5 bases each). This CDR3 comprises 14 residues. The V and J ends lost 1 base and 5 bases respectively, with 9 bases between them. The germline CDR1 and CDR2 sequences are SGHAT and FQNNGV. CDR3 region: CASSLAGLQNIQYF. The CDR3 DNA reads TGTGCCAGCAGCTTAGCGGGGCTCCAAAACATTCAGTACTTC.

V and J are TRBV12-3 or TRBV12-4 and TRBJ1-2; D gene ambiguous. The CDR3 loop spans 13 amino acids. V was trimmed by 7 bases and J by 7 bases, leaving 16 bases between them. CDR3 sequence reads: CASTQRPGSGYTF. In DNA, the CDR3 is TGTGCCAGCACCCAGAGACCGGGGAGTGGCTACACCTTC.

The chain couples TRBV12-3 or TRBV12-4 to TRBJ1-1; no definite D call. V dropped 5 bases and J dropped 0 bases, with 7 bases sitting between them. The CDR3 spans 13 residues. DNA for the CDR3: TGTGCCAGCAGTCCCCCCATGAACACTGAAGCTTTCTTT. Encoded protein: CASSPPMNTEAFF.